This T cell receptor (beta chain) comes out of a study of shared clonotypes between healthy human individuals. Some clones are missing from TCRdb's copy, which holds only in-frame ones; the method was immunoSEQ multiplex PCR. The data contain over a million clones, roughly 96% of them singletons. V gave up 4 bases and J gave up 0 bases, with 7 bases separating them. Germline assignment: CDR1 SNHLY and CDR2 FYNNEI. CDR3 size: 13 residues. The sequencing sample was made of naive CD4+ T cells sorted from blood. Stated subset: CD45RA+ positively selected. The chain recombines TRBV2 with TRBJ2-7, with TRBD1 as a possible D gene (5 bases). The sequence came from a man aged 25 to 40 in good health. CDR3: CASSGRGSYEQYF. The CDR3 DNA sequence: TGTGCCAGCAGTGGAAGGGGCTCCTACGAGCAGTACTTC. Supplemented by reference TRBV2 and TRBJ2-7, the full variable domain reads EPEVTQTPSHQVTQMGQEVILRCVPISNHLYFYWYRQILGQKVEFLVSFYNNEISEKSEIFDDQFSVERPDGSNFTLKIRSTKLEDSAMYFCASSGRGSYEQYFGPGTRLTVT.